The 27 T cell receptor beta chains below all came from one sample that was sequenced in a study of early T cells in non-severe SARS-CoV-2 infection. One entry per CDR3 protein, called by TCRdb with MiXCR from the 5' RACE reads. The sample includes about 66,000 distinct CDR3 sequences, roughly 13% of them seen just once. Sample: whole blood. These receptors all stem from an adult who was a healthcare worker with PCR-confirmed SARS-CoV-2 infection or an uninfected control (not recorded which).

This clonotype was recorded a few times. The chain uses TRBV29-1 and TRBJ2-1, with TRBD2 matching over 13 bases. The ends lost 8 bases at V and 9 bases at J; junction bases unmatched: 7. The germline CDR1 and CDR2 sequences are SQVTM and ANQGSEA. CDR3 length: 13 residues. The CDR3: CSLGLAGVGEQFF. The CDR3 nucleotides read TGCAGCCTAGGACTAGCGGGAGTTGGTGAGCAGTTCTTC.

This clonotype appeared many times. The rearrangement joins TRBV28 to TRBJ1-1, with D tentatively TRBD1 (5 bases). V lost 5 bases and J 1 base, leaving 14 bases between the germline ends. The CDR3 covers 15 residues. Germline V gene sequence: CDR1 MDHEN, CDR2 SYDVKM. CDR3 in amino acids: CASSLPGASNTEAFF. The DNA for the CDR3 is TGTGCCAGCAGTCTCCCCGGGGCTTCGAACACTGAAGCTTTCTTT.

This clonotype came up a few times. V usage is TRBV7-9 and J usage is TRBJ1-1; no firm D call. The CDR3 has 14 amino acids. V lost 5 bases, J lost 1 base, and 11 bases lay in between. CDR1 and CDR2 (germline): SEHNR, FQNEAQ (reference sequence). This CDR3 reads CASSLMSQNTEAFF. CDR3 nucleotide sequence: TGTGCCAGCAGCCTTATGTCACAGAACACTGAAGCTTTCTTT.

This clonotype was recorded at least ten times. This chain links TRBV6-2 or TRBV6-3 with TRBJ2-1; 9 bases are a match to TRBD2. This CDR3 has 18 residues. Germline CDR1 reads MNHEY; CDR2 reads SVGEGT. V lost 0 bases and J lost 0; bases outside the gene matches: 6. The CDR3 spells CASSYSSSGISSYNEQFF. CDR3 coding DNA: TGTGCCAGCAGTTACTCGTCTAGCGGGATTAGCTCCTACAATGAGCAGTTCTTC.

This clonotype was counted ten times or more. The rearrangement uses TRBV6-4 and TRBJ2-1; either TRBD1 or TRBD2 may supply D (7 bases each). V lost 4 bases to trimming and J lost 3 bases, with 13 bases between them. The CDR3 loop spans 15 amino acids. The germline gives CDR1 MRHNA, CDR2 SNTAGT. In DNA form, the CDR3 reads TGTGCCAGCAGTGCCAGGGGGGGGGACTACAATGAGCAGTTCTTC. It translates to CASSARGGDYNEQFF.

This clonotype was counted many times. J is TRBJ2-1 and V is TRBV6-5; D unresolved. With 7 bases removed from V and 4 bases from J, the gap between germline ends came to 5 bases. CDR3 length: 11 residues. Germline V gives CDR1 MNHEY, CDR2 SVGAGI. The CDR3 DNA is TGTGCCAGCAACTATTACAATGAGCAGTTCTTC. It codes for CASNYYNEQFF.

This clonotype has a count of ten or more. The rearrangement links TRBV6-5 to TRBJ1-4; 9 bases match TRBD1. Germline V CDR1 and CDR2: MNHEY, SVGAGI. V shed 7 bases and J 8 bases; nucleotides not matched to a gene: 8. The CDR3 runs 14 residues. CDR3 coding DNA: TGTGCCAGCACCCAGGGACAGGGAAGAGAAAAACTGTTTTTT. Amino acid sequence: CASTQGQGREKLFF.

This clonotype was seen a few times. The chain employs TRBV28 and TRBJ2-7, with D tentatively TRBD1 (6 bases). CDR3 length equals 17 residues. V gave up 3 bases and J gave up 0 bases, with 18 bases separating them. Germline V gene lookup returns CDR1 MDHEN and CDR2 SYDVKM. The CDR3 nucleotides read TGTGCCAGCAGTTTCAGGGGCTCGGGCAGAGCCTCCTACGAGCAGTACTTC. Translating gives CASSFRGSGRASYEQYF. Filled out from reference TRBV28 and TRBJ2-7, the complete variable domain reads DVKVTQSSRYLVKRTGEKVFLECVQDMDHENMFWYRQDPGLGLRLIYFSYDVKMKEKGDIPEGYSVSREKKERFSLILESASTNQTSMYLCASSFRGSGRASYEQYFGPGTRLTVT.

The table lists this clonotype with many counts. The chain is built from TRBV9 and TRBJ2-6, with D hard to call. Germline V lookup: CDR1 SGDLS, CDR2 YYNGEE. V lost 1 base and J lost 1, with 12 bases in between. This CDR3 region has 17 residues. Written as DNA, the CDR3 is TGTGCCAGCAGCGTATCCTCGGCCGGGTCTGGGGCCAACGTCCTGACTTTC. Protein sequence: CASSVSSAGSGANVLTF.

The chain is built from TRBV7-3 and TRBJ2-3; TRBD1 matches at 10 bases. In germline, CDR1 is SGHTA, CDR2 FQGTGA. The CDR3 length is 18 residues. Unmatched junction bases numbered 12, after V lost 0 bases and J lost 6 bases. The CDR3 is CASSLTGAGTGDMDTQYF. CDR3 coding DNA: TGTGCCAGCAGCTTAACCGGGGCCGGGACAGGGGACATGGATACGCAGTATTTT.

This clonotype came up many times. The CDR3 region has the DNA TGTGCCAGCAGCACACGGGGAGGGCGAAATGAGCAGTTCTTC. Translating gives CASSTRGGRNEQFF. This chain uses TRBV5-4 with TRBJ2-1; TRBD2 agrees at 7 bases. Germline loops: CDR1 SGHNT, CDR2 YYREEE (reference sequence). With 4 bases clipped from V and 7 bases from J, the junction kept 8 bases outside the gene matches. The CDR3 sequence is 14 residues long.

This clonotype has a single count. The rearrangement uses TRBV2 and TRBJ2-3; 10 nucleotides align to TRBD2. The germline V gene encodes CDR1 SNHLY and CDR2 FYNNEI. The J segment lost 0 bases and the V segment lost 4 bases, leaving 4 bases of the junction unmatched. The CDR3 contains 16 residues. CDR3 sequence reads: CASSVTSGLSTDTQYF. CDR3 DNA: TGTGCCAGCAGTGTGACTAGCGGGCTTAGCACAGATACGCAGTATTTT.

This clonotype was detected only a few times. The V call is TRBV29-1, the J call TRBJ2-3; D perhaps matches TRBD2 (7 bases). Germline loops: CDR1 SQVTM, CDR2 ANQGSEA. V was clipped by 1 base and J by 0 bases, with 11 bases between them. This CDR3 spans 15 amino acids. Here the CDR3 reads CSVEVGGQSTDTQYF. The CDR3 DNA is TGCAGCGTTGAAGTCGGGGGGCAAAGCACAGATACGCAGTATTTT.

This clonotype was observed at least ten times. This sequence joins TRBV14 and TRBJ2-1, with no clear D. The CDR3 contains 13 residues. V was shortened by 2 bases and J by 3 bases, with 5 bases between the two germline ends. CDR1 is SGHDN and CDR2 is FVKESK in the germline V gene. The DNA for the CDR3 is TGTGCCAGCAGCCAACAGATCTACAATGAGCAGTTCTTC. It specifies CASSQQIYNEQFF. The full variable domain, completed using reference TRBV14 and TRBJ2-1, is EAGVTQFPSHSVIEKGQTVTLRCDPISGHDNLYWYRRVMGKEIKFLLHFVKESKQDESGMPNNRFLAERTGGTYSTLKVQPAELEDSGVYFCASSQQIYNEQFFGPGTRLTVL.

This clonotype was detected a few times. CDR3 loop: CSAILGTGLANEQFF. The CDR3 DNA reads TGCAGTGCTATTCTAGGGACAGGGCTGGCCAATGAGCAGTTCTTC. J is TRBJ2-1 and V is TRBV20-1, with 9 bases lining up with TRBD1. CDR3 size: 15 residues. The V gene's germline CDR1 is DFQATT and CDR2 SNEGSKA (reference sequence). Losses at the gene ends were 4 bases for V and 6 bases for J; bases not matched to a gene: 10.

The rearrangement links TRBV28 to TRBJ1-2; no clear D. The CDR3 totals 13 residues. V lost 6 bases and J lost 6, with 14 bases in between. From germline, CDR1 is MDHEN and CDR2 SYDVKM. The CDR3: CASSRGSANGYTF. CDR3 nucleotides: TGTGCCAGCAGCCGAGGGTCAGCAAATGGCTACACCTTC.

This clonotype has a count of ten or more. The J gene is TRBJ1-5, the V gene TRBV19, with TRBD1 as a possible D gene (6 bases). The length of the CDR3 is 16 residues. CDR1 is LNHDA and CDR2 is SQIVND in the germline V gene (reference sequence). V shed 5 bases and J shed 5 bases, with 19 bases lying between them. CDR3 nucleotide sequence: TGTGCCAGTAGTTCTAGGGGGGGTGTGATGCATCAGCCCCAGCATTTT. It specifies CASSSRGGVMHQPQHF.

This clonotype was detected a few times. The CDR3 DNA reads as TGTGCCAGCAGTGAGGGGACAGGGTCTCAGCCCCAGCATTTT. Translated, it gives CASSEGTGSQPQHF. V usage is TRBV2 and J usage is TRBJ1-5, with TRBD1 matching over 9 bases. Per the germline V gene, CDR1 is SNHLY and CDR2 is FYNNEI. CDR3 size: 14 residues. V was pared by 3 bases and J by 6 bases, with 3 bases of the junction left unmatched.

This clonotype was seen ten or more times. V is TRBV6-6 and J is TRBJ1-3; 8 bases fit TRBD1. V trimming: 0 bases; J trimming: 0 bases; junction bases outside the gene matches: 10. This CDR3 has 19 residues. Germline CDR1 is MNHNY and CDR2 is SVGAGI (reference sequence). CDR3 nucleotide sequence: TGTGCCAGCAGTTACTCTAGGACAGGGATGGCACACTCTGGAAACACCATATATTTT. It encodes CASSYSRTGMAHSGNTIYF.

This clonotype came up a few times. The V gene is TRBV7-2, the J gene TRBJ1-2; D gene ambiguous. The CDR3 covers 14 residues. V dropped 5 bases and J dropped 2 bases, with 12 bases sitting between them. CDR1 and CDR2 from the germline V gene are SGHTA and FQGNSA. CDR3 region: CASSTGPKNYGYTF. Written as DNA, the CDR3 is TGTGCCAGCAGCACCGGGCCGAAGAACTATGGCTACACCTTC.

This clonotype occurred many times. This chain links TRBV5-1 with TRBJ2-6; D unresolved. The V gene lost 0 bases and the J gene lost 0 bases, with 7 bases spanning the gap. This CDR3 has 16 amino acids. Looked up from germline, CDR1 is SGHRS and CDR2 is YFSETQ. CDR3 region: CASSLATSSGANVLTF. The CDR3 DNA follows: TGCGCCAGCAGCTTGGCCACGAGCTCTGGGGCCAACGTCCTGACTTTC.

This clonotype was seen repeatedly, ten times or more. The CDR3 region is CASSLTSGSYNEQFF. The CDR3 coding sequence is TGTGCCAGCAGCTTGACTAGCGGGAGTTACAATGAGCAGTTCTTC. The rearrangement joins TRBV5-6 to TRBJ2-1; 11 bases are a match to TRBD2. V lost 1 base to trimming and J lost 4 bases; unmatched junction nucleotides: 1. CDR3 size: 15 residues. Germline lookup yields CDR1 SGHDT and CDR2 YYEEEE.

This clonotype was picked up a small number of times. V gene TRBV29-1 combines with J gene TRBJ2-5; D is perhaps TRBD2 (6 bases). This CDR3 is built from 15 residues. V was trimmed by 0 bases and J by 2 bases, leaving 13 bases between them. CDR1 SQVTM and CDR2 ANQGSEA come from the germline V gene. For the CDR3, the DNA is TGCAGCGTTGAAGAAGGTAGCGGTCGACAAGAGACCCAGTACTTC. The encoded protein is CSVEEGSGRQETQYF.

A few counts support this clonotype. The chain recombines TRBV18 with TRBJ1-2; no definite D call. The CDR3 contains 14 residues. Germline V lookup: CDR1 KGHSH, CDR2 LQKENI. The germline V and J ends were trimmed by 4 bases and 2 bases, with 11 bases remaining between them. The CDR3 DNA reads as TGTGCCAGCTCACTCGACCAGTCAAACTATGGCTACACCTTC. This codes for CASSLDQSNYGYTF. The whole variable domain, filled in from reference TRBV18 and TRBJ1-2, reads NAGVMQNPRHLVRRRGQEARLRCSPMKGHSHVYWYRQLPEEGLKFMVYLQKENIIDESGMPKERFSAEFPKEGPSILRIQQVVRGDSAAYFCASSLDQSNYGYTFGSGTRLTVV.

This clonotype was found a few times. The genes are TRBV10-2 and TRBJ2-1, with 11 bases identical to TRBD2. The CDR3 spans 15 residues. Germline V gene sequence: CDR1 WSHSY, CDR2 SAAADI. J was trimmed by 4 bases and V by 4 bases; bases with no gene match: 3. This CDR3 reads CASSGRLAGYNEQFF. As DNA, the CDR3 is TGCGCCAGCAGTGGGCGACTAGCGGGGTACAATGAGCAGTTCTTC.

This clonotype occurred a few times. The chain is built from TRBV7-9 and TRBJ1-2, with 7 bases matching TRBD1. Trimming removed 5 bases from V and 8 bases from J; junction bases left unmatched: 8. CDR1 is SEHNR and CDR2 is FQNEAQ in the germline V gene (reference sequence). This CDR3 spans 13 amino acids. The CDR3, as DNA: TGTGCCAGCAGCCTGGGACAGCAAGAGGGCTACACCTTC. It specifies CASSLGQQEGYTF. The full variable domain, completed using reference TRBV7-9 and TRBJ1-2, is DTGVSQNPRHKITKRGQNVTFRCDPISEHNRLYWYRQTLGQGPEFLTYFQNEAQLEKSRLLSDRFSAERPKGSFSTLEIQRTEQGDSAMYLCASSLGQQEGYTFGSGTRLTVV.

The table lists this clonotype with a few counts. V gene TRBV4-2 combines with J gene TRBJ2-3; maybe TRBD1 (5 bases). Germline CDR1 reads LGHNA; CDR2 reads YNFKEQ. Trimming stripped 0 bases from V and 4 bases from J, with 8 bases between. The CDR3 totals 14 residues. CDR3 region: CASSQDGRADTQYF. The DNA for the CDR3 is TGTGCCAGCAGCCAAGATGGCAGGGCAGATACGCAGTATTTT.